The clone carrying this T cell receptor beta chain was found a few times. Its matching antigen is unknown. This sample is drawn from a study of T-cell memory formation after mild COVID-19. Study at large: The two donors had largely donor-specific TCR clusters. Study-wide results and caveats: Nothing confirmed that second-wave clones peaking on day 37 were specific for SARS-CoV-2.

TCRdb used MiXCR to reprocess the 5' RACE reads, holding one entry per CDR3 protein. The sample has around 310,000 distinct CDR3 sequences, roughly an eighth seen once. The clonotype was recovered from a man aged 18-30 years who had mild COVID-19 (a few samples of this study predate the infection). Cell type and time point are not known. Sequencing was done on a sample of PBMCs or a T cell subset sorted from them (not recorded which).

CDR3 sequence: CASSYRTGVFF. For the CDR3, the DNA is TGTGCCAGCAGCTACAGGACAGGGGTCTTCTTT. The genes are TRBV7-9 and TRBJ1-1; the match to TRBD1 covers 9 bases. Germline values: CDR1 SEHNR, CDR2 FQNEAQ (reference sequence). This CDR3 has 11 amino acids. Trimming took 4 bases from V and 14 from J; bases not matched to a gene: 5.